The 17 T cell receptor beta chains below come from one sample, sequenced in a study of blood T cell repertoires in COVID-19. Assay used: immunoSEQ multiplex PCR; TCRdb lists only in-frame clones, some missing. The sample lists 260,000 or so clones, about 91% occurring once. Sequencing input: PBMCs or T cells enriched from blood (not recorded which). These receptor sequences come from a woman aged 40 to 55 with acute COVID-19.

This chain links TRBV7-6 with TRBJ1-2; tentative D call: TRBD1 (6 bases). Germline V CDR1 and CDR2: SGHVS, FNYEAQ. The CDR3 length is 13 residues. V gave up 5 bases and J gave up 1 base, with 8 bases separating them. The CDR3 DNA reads TGTGCCAGCAGCATGGACAGTAACTATGGCTACACCTTC. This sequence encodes CASSMDSNYGYTF. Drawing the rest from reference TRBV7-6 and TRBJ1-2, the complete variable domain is GAGVSQSPRYKVTKRGQDVALRCDPISGHVSLYWYRQALGQGPEFLTYFNYEAQQDKSGLPNDRFSAERPEGSISTLTIQRTEQRDSAMYRCASSMDSNYGYTFGSGTRLTVV.

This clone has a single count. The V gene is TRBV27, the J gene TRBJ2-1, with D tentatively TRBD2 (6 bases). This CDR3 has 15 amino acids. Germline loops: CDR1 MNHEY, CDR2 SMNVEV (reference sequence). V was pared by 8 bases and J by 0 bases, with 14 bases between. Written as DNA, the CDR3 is TGTGCCAGCTTTGGGACTCGCAGCTCCTACAATGAGCAGTTCTTC. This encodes CASFGTRSSYNEQFF.

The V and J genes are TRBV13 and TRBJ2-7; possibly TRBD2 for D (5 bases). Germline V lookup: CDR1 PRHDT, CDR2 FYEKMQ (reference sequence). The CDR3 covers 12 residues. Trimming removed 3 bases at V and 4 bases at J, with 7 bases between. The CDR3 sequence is CASSLRGYEQYV. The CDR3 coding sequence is TGTGCCAGCAGCTTGAGAGGGTACGAGCAGTACGTC.

In DNA form, the CDR3 reads TGTGCCAGCAGTGACGGCGGGAGCTCCCTCGAGCAGTACTTC. Its protein product is CASSDGGSSLEQYF. The rearrangement joins TRBV2 to TRBJ2-7; 7 nucleotides align to TRBD2. Trimming took 3 bases from V and 6 from J; bases not matched to a gene: 8. CDR3 length: 14 amino acids. CDR1 is SNHLY and CDR2 is FYNNEI in the germline V gene.

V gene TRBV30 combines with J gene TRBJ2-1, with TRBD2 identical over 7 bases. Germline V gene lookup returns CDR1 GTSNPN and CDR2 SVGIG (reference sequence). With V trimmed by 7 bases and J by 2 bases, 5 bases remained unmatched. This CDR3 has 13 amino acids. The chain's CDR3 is CASSSGTYNEQFF. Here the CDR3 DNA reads TGTGCCTCCTCTAGCGGAACCTACAATGAGCAGTTCTTC.

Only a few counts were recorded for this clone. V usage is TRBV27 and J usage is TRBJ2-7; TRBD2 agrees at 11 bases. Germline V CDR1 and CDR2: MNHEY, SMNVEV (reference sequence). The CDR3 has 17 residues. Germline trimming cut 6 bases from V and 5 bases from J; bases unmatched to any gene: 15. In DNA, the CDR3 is TGTGCCAGCAGACCCCCCCTGGGGCTAGCGGGAGGTGACGAGCAGTACTTC. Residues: CASRPPLGLAGGDEQYF.

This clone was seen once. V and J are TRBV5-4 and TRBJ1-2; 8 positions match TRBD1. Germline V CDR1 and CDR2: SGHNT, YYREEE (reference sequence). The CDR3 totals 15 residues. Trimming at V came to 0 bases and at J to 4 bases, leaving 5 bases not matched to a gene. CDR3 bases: TGTGCCAGCAGCTTGGACGGGACAGGTGCCTATGGCTACACCTTC. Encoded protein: CASSLDGTGAYGYTF.

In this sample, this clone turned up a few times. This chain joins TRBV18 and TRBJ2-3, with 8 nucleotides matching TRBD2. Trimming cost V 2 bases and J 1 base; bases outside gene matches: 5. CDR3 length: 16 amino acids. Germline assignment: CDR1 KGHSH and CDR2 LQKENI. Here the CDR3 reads CASSPTGTRRTDTQYF. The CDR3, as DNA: TGTGCCAGCTCACCAACCGGGACTAGGCGCACAGATACGCAGTATTTT.

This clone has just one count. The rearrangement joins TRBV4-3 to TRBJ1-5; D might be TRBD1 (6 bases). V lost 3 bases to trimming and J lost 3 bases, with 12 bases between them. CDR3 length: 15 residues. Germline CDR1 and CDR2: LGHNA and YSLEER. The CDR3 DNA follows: TGCGCCAGCAGCCAGTTGACAGGCGACAATCAGCCCCAGCATTTT. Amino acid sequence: CASSQLTGDNQPQHF.

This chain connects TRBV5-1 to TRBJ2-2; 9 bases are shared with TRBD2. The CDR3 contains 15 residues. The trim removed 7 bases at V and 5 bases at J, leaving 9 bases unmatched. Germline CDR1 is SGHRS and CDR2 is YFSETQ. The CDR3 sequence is CASAVAGEVTGELFF. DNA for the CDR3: TGCGCCAGCGCCGTAGCGGGAGAAGTGACCGGGGAGCTGTTTTTT. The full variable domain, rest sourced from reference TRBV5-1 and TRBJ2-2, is KAGVTQTPRYLIKTRGQQVTLSCSPISGHRSVSWYQQTPGQGLQFLFEYFSETQRNKGNFPGRFSGRQFSNSRSEMNVSTLELGDSALYLCASAVAGEVTGELFFGEGSRLTVL.

The CDR3 bases are TGTGCCAGCAGTTCAGCTCCGCGGAGCAATCAGCCCCAGCATTTT. It is translated as CASSSAPRSNQPQHF. This chain joins TRBV27 and TRBJ1-5; D is unresolved. The germline V gene encodes CDR1 MNHEY and CDR2 SMNVEV (reference sequence). Trimming removed 4 bases at V and 1 base at J, with 11 bases between. The CDR3 totals 15 residues.

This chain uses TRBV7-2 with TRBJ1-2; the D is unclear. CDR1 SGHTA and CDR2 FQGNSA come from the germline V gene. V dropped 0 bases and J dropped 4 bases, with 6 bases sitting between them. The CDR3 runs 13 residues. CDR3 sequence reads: CASSLAGPYGYTF. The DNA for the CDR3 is TGTGCCAGCAGCTTAGCTGGGCCCTATGGCTACACCTTC.

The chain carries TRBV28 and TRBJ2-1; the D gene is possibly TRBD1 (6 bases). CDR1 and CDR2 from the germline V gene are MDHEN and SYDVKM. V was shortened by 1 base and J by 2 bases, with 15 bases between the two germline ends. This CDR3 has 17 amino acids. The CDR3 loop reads CASSLSFDRSAYNEQFF. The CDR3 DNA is TGTGCCAGCAGTTTATCTTTTGACAGGTCTGCCTACAATGAGCAGTTCTTC.

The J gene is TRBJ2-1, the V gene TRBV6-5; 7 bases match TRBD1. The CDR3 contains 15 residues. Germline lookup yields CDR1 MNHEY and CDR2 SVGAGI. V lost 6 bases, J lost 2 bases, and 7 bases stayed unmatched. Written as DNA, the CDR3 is TGTGCCAGCAGAAGAACAGGGGTCCCCTACAATGAGCAGTTCTTC. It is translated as CASRRTGVPYNEQFF.

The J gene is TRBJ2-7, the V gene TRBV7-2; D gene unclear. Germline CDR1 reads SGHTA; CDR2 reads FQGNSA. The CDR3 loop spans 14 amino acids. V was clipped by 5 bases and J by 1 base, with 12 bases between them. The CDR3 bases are TGTGCCAGCAGCGCCCTCCGGTATTCCTACGAGCAGTACTTC. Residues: CASSALRYSYEQYF.

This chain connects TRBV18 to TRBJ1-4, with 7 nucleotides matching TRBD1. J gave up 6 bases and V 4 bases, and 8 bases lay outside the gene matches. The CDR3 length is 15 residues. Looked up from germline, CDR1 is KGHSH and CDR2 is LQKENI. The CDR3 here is CASSLGRQGDEKLFF. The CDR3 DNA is TGTGCCAGCTCACTCGGGCGCCAGGGGGATGAAAAACTGTTTTTT. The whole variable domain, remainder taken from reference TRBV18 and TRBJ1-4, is NAGVMQNPRHLVRRRGQEARLRCSPMKGHSHVYWYRQLPEEGLKFMVYLQKENIIDESGMPKERFSAEFPKEGPSILRIQQVVRGDSAAYFCASSLGRQGDEKLFFGSGTQLSVL.

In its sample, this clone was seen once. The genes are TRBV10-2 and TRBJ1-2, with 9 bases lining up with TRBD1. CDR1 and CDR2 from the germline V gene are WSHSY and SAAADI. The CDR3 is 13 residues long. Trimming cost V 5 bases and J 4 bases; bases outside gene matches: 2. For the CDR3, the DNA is TGCGCCAGCAGTACAGGGGGCACCTATGGCTACACCTTC. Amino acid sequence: CASSTGGTYGYTF.